The T cell receptor (beta chain) under discussion was sequenced for a study of T cell responses to AZD1222 COVID-19 vaccine. The assay was immunoSEQ multiplex PCR, and TCRdb's table has in-frame clones only and misses some. Of about 140,000 clones listed, around 90% are singletons. The CDR3 consists of 12 residues. Germline CDR1 reads SEHNR; CDR2 reads FQNEAQ (reference sequence). V was shortened by 5 bases and J by 8 bases, with 13 bases between the two germline ends. The chain has TRBV7-9 and TRBJ2-7; D gene unclear. The source of this sequence is an adult in good health. The sample in question was peripheral blood, obtained on day 0 of AZD1222 vaccination. Written as DNA, the CDR3 is TGTGCCAGCAGCGCAGACCTCGGTCAGCAGTACTTC. Translating gives CASSADLGQQYF.